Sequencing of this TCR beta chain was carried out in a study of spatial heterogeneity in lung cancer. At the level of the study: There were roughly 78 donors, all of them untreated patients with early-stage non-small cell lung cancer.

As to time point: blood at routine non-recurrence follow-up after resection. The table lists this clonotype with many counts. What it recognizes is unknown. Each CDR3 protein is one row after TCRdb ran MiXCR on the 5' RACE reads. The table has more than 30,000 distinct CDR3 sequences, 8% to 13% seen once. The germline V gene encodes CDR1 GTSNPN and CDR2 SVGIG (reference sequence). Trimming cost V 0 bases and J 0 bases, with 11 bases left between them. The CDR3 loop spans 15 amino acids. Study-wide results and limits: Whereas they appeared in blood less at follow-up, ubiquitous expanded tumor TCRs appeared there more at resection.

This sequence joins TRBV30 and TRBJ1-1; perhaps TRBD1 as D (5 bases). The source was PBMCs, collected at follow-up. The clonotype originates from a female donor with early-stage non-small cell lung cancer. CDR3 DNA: TGTGCCTGGAGTGTCGACAGATTCATGAACACTGAAGCTTTCTTT. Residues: CAWSVDRFMNTEAFF.